One sample yielded the 24 T cell receptor beta chains listed below, sequenced in a study of synovial regulatory T cells in juvenile arthritis. Sequencing was performed with immunoSEQ multiplex PCR; in TCRdb, only in-frame clones are kept and a portion is missing. The data show more than 9,500 clones, and the top ten clones hold around 1.1%. Source material: Treg cells from blood. Indicated subset: remaining (HLA-DR-negative) circulating blood Treg cells. These receptors were collected from a donor under 30 with juvenile idiopathic arthritis.

The chain employs TRBV20-1 and TRBJ1-1. In germline, CDR1 is DFQATT, CDR2 SNEGSKA (reference sequence). The CDR3 spans 11 residues. The nucleotide record is missing. CDR3 in amino acids: CSARPLLRAFF.

The chain combines TRBV7-9 with TRBJ1-1; TCRdb's D call of TRBD1 is untestable without DNA. The CDR3 contains 14 residues. No nucleotide data were recorded. Germline loops: CDR1 SEHNR, CDR2 FQNEAQ (reference sequence). The chain's CDR3 is CASSPRLLNTEAFF.

This chain connects TRBV11-2 to TRBJ1-2; TCRdb selects TRBD1, and the lack of DNA leaves this call unchecked. This CDR3 spans 12 amino acids. This entry has no DNA. CDR1 and CDR2 from the germline V gene are SGHAT and FQNNGV. CDR3 protein: CASSLGGGGYTF.

The chain links TRBV2 to TRBJ2-3; no DNA is available, so the TRBD2 call from TCRdb remains unchecked. CDR1 is SNHLY and CDR2 is FYNNEI in the germline V gene. The CDR3 consists of 13 residues. DNA is not recorded here. The CDR3 protein is CASQEDITDTQYF.

The J gene is TRBJ2-7, the V gene TRBV5-4; absent DNA, TCRdb's TRBD1 call cannot be checked. Germline V CDR1 and CDR2: SGHNT, YYREEE (reference sequence). There are 14 residues in the CDR3. No DNA appears here. CDR3: CASSSKTGTYEQYF.

The chain is built from TRBV5-1 and TRBJ1-1; TCRdb's D call, TRBD1, is unchecked because there is no DNA. Germline loops: CDR1 SGHRS, CDR2 YFSETQ. There are 14 residues in the CDR3. Only the protein is available. The CDR3 sequence: CASSLNLQVTEAFF.

The genes are TRBV27 and TRBJ1-4. The CDR3 is 14 residues long. No nucleotide data were recorded. Germline CDR1 is MNHEY and CDR2 is SMNVEV (reference sequence). The CDR3 spells CASRPLATNEKLFF.

The chain combines TRBV2 with TRBJ1-4. The CDR3 spans 14 residues. No DNA sequence was recorded. Looked up from germline, CDR1 is SNHLY and CDR2 is FYNNEI. The CDR3 region is CASSGETGGEKLFF.

This sequence joins TRBV6-1 and TRBJ2-3; TCRdb's D call, TRBD2, is unchecked because there is no DNA. CDR1 is MNHNS, CDR2 SASEGT, per germline. The length of the CDR3 is 15 residues. No DNA appears here. The CDR3 protein is CASSRTSGGTDTQYF.

The genes are TRBV5-1 and TRBJ1-1; TCRdb reports TRBD1, a call that lacks DNA to check it against. The CDR3 is made up of 15 amino acids. Only the protein is on record. The germline CDR1 and CDR2 sequences are SGHRS and YFSETQ. CDR3 residues: CASNRPGQGRTGAFF.

The chain links TRBV4-1 to TRBJ1-5; TCRdb's assignment of TRBD1 cannot be checked, as there is no DNA. CDR1 and CDR2 from the germline V gene are MGHRA and YSYEKL. This CDR3 spans 15 amino acids. The coding DNA is unavailable. This CDR3 reads CASSPGGYSNQPQHF.

This clone is classed as medium-sized (0.01 to 0.1%) by frequency. CDR3 residues: CASSLGPNTNTGELFF. The V gene is TRBV7-2, the J gene TRBJ2-2; checking the TCRdb D call of TRBD1 is not possible without DNA. Per germline, CDR1 SGHTA and CDR2 FQGNSA. This CDR3 is 16 amino acids long. DNA is not recorded here. The variable domain in full, with the rest retrieved from reference TRBV7-2 and TRBJ2-2, is GAGVSQSPSNKVTEKGKDVELRCDPISGHTALYWYRQSLGQGLEFLIYFQGNSAPDKSGLPSDRFSAERTGGSVSTLTIQRTQQEDSAVYLCASSLGPNTNTGELFFGEGSRLTVL.

The rearrangement uses TRBV12-5 and TRBJ1-1. The CDR3 sequence is 14 residues long. The record lacks a DNA sequence. Germline CDR1 and CDR2: LGHNT and FRNRAP. CDR3 sequence: CASGLVSTGRLAFF.

The V gene is TRBV28, the J gene TRBJ2-7; TCRdb lists TRBD2, though no DNA is available to test this call. CDR3 length: 13 amino acids. There is no recorded DNA. Germline V CDR1 and CDR2: MDHEN, SYDVKM. The CDR3 sequence: CASWTSRSYEQYF.

This chain uses TRBV5-4 with TRBJ2-2; TCRdb outputs TRBD2, but without DNA this stays unchecked. The CDR3 consists of 15 residues. No DNA is recorded. Germline CDR1 SGHNT, CDR2 YYREEE (reference sequence). The CDR3 loop is CASSLGLAGDGELFF.

This sequence joins TRBV6-1 and TRBJ1-5. This CDR3 comprises 10 residues. No coding sequence is recorded. Germline V gene lookup returns CDR1 MNHNS and CDR2 SASEGT. The CDR3: CASSEILQHF.

This clone registers medium-sized by frequency. This chain connects TRBV19 to TRBJ2-7; no DNA is available, so the TRBD1 call from TCRdb remains unchecked. CDR3 length: 15 amino acids. Nucleotide data are not available. Germline V gene lookup returns CDR1 LNHDA and CDR2 SQIVND (reference sequence). The CDR3 spells CASSQGTGNTYEQYF.

The chain carries TRBV29-1 and TRBJ2-2; TCRdb's D call of TRBD1 is untestable without DNA. Germline V gives CDR1 SQVTM, CDR2 ANQGSEA. This CDR3 has 16 residues. No DNA sequence was recorded. The CDR3 reads CSALRPGTGVTGELFF.

This rearrangement joins TRBV19 to TRBJ1-5; as DNA is missing, the TRBD1 call by TCRdb cannot be tested. The germline gives CDR1 LNHDA, CDR2 SQIVND (reference sequence). CDR3 size: 13 residues. No DNA sequence was recorded. The CDR3 region is CASKEQGDQPQHF.

V gene TRBV6-1 combines with J gene TRBJ1-1; TCRdb's D call of TRBD1 is untestable without DNA. The CDR3 is 13 amino acids. DNA is not on record. CDR1 MNHNS and CDR2 SASEGT come from the germline V gene. CDR3 sequence reads: CASIGTVWTEAFF.

This chain links TRBV5-8 with TRBJ1-1; TCRdb returns TRBD1, unconfirmable since there is no DNA. The germline V gene has CDR1 SGHTS and CDR2 YDEGEE. This CDR3 has 13 residues. A DNA sequence was not provided. The chain's CDR3 is CASRTDKTREAFF. The full variable domain, with the rest looked up from reference TRBV5-8 and TRBJ1-1, is EAGVTQSPTHLIKTRGQQATLRCSPISGHTSVYWYQQALGLGLQFLLWYDEGEERNRGNFPPRFSGRQFPNYSSELNVNALELEDSALYLCASRTDKTREAFFGQGTRLTVV.

This chain uses TRBV19 with TRBJ2-2; TCRdb reports TRBD2, a call that lacks DNA to check it against. This CDR3 contains 15 residues. There is no recorded DNA. Germline loops: CDR1 LNHDA, CDR2 SQIVND (reference sequence). CDR3 sequence: CASRPSGRAIGELFF.

This chain connects TRBV2 to TRBJ2-7; lacking DNA, the TRBD2 call made by TCRdb goes unchecked. The V gene's germline CDR1 is SNHLY and CDR2 FYNNEI. This CDR3 spans 11 amino acids. No DNA sequence is on record. The CDR3 region is CASSFSYEQYF. The variable domain in full, completed from reference TRBV2 and TRBJ2-7, reads EPEVTQTPSHQVTQMGQEVILRCVPISNHLYFYWYRQILGQKVEFLVSFYNNEISEKSEIFDDQFSVERPDGSNFTLKIRSTKLEDSAMYFCASSFSYEQYFGPGTRLTVT.

This chain links TRBV12-1 with TRBJ2-3; TCRdb's D call of TRBD2 is untestable without DNA. TRBV12-1 is recorded as a pseudogene. The CDR3 consists of 17 residues. The DNA is not on file. The CDR3 sequence is CASSPGTSGRGSDTQYF.